This is a list of T cell receptor beta chains from one sample in a study of T cells in Graves' hyperthyroidism and ophthalmopathy. In TCRdb, the multiplex PCR reads were re-called with MiXCR into one record per CDR3 protein. The sample records 600,000 or so distinct CDR3 sequences, around 15% being singletons. The material sequenced was blood. These receptors came from a woman aged 30 to 39 with Graves' hyperthyroidism. Both conserved end residues are part of each CDR3. The D gene is left open where the match is weak. The size of a clone is reported for some rows only, either as once, few or many, or as a class for expanded clones.

CDR3: CASSFGTGGTGELFF
DNA: TGTGCCAGCAGTTTTGGGACAGGAGGAACCGGGGAGCTGTTTTTT
D: TRBD1
J: TRBJ2-2
V: TRBV12-3/TRBV12-4
size: .

CDR3: CASRGTANTGELFF
DNA: TGTGCCAGCAGGGGGACAGCTAACACCGGGGAGCTGTTTTTT
D: TRBD1
J: TRBJ2-2
V: TRBV2
size: many

CDR3: CASSFLQGAGDTQYF
DNA: TGTGCCAGCAGTTTCCTGCAGGGGGCGGGGGATACGCAGTATTTT
D: TRBD1
J: TRBJ2-3
V: TRBV28
size: .

CDR3: CASSQTGGNYGYTF
DNA: TGTGCCAGCAGTCAGACAGGGGGCAACTATGGCTACACCTTC
D: TRBD1
J: TRBJ1-2
V: TRBV27
size: many

CDR3: CASSTSDYEQYF
DNA: TGTGCCAGCAGCACCTCAGATTACGAGCAGTACTTC
D: .
J: TRBJ2-7
V: TRBV11-3
size: many

CDR3: CASSPRGRPGDIQYF
DNA: TGTGCCAGCAGTCCAAGGGGGCGTCCAGGGGACATTCAGTACTTC
D: TRBD1
J: TRBJ2-4
V: TRBV27
size: .

CDR3: CASSSGPGHPYQETQYF
DNA: TGTGCCAGCAGTTCCGGCCCGGGACACCCATACCAAGAGACCCAGTACTTC
D: .
J: TRBJ2-5
V: TRBV12-3/TRBV12-4
size: .

CDR3: CASSLRRVSYGYTF
DNA: TGTGCCAGCAGTCTTCGCAGGGTTTCTTATGGCTACACCTTC
D: .
J: TRBJ1-2
V: TRBV6-1
size: many

CDR3: CASSRLGGTEQYF
DNA: TGTGCCAGCAGTCGACTAGGAGGGACCGAGCAGTACTTC
D: .
J: TRBJ2-7
V: TRBV28
size: many

CDR3: CASSPRTGMYTEAFF
DNA: TGTGCCAGCAGTCCTAGGACAGGGATGTACACTGAAGCTTTCTTT
D: TRBD1
J: TRBJ1-1
V: TRBV2
size: many

CDR3: CASSIDLAGRNYGYTF
DNA: TGTGCCAGTAGTATAGATCTGGCAGGCCGTAACTATGGCTACACCTTC
D: .
J: TRBJ1-2
V: TRBV19
size: once

CDR3: CASRDDPGQGRNEQFF
DNA: TGTGCCAGCAGAGATGATCCGGGACAGGGGAGGAATGAGCAGTTCTTC
D: TRBD1
J: TRBJ2-1
V: TRBV12-3/TRBV12-4
size: many

CDR3: CASSALGQLSYEQYF
DNA: TGTGCCAGCAGCGCGCTCGGACAGCTCTCCTACGAGCAGTACTTC
D: .
J: TRBJ2-7
V: TRBV5-8
size: many

CDR3: CSVVGRGKLAGGSYNEQFF
DNA: TGCAGCGTCGTGGGTAGGGGTAAGCTAGCGGGAGGATCCTACAATGAGCAGTTCTTC
D: TRBD2
J: TRBJ2-1
V: TRBV29-1
size: .

CDR3: CASSYAAEQFF
DNA: TGTGCCAGCAGTTACGCAGCGGAGCAGTTCTTC
D: .
J: TRBJ2-1
V: TRBV12-3/TRBV12-4
size: few

CDR3: CASSLGPDGLGNIQYF
DNA: TGCGCCAGCAGCTTGGGCCCTGACGGGCTCGGGAACATTCAGTACTTC
D: .
J: TRBJ2-4
V: TRBV5-1
size: .

CDR3: CASSKTSGETQYF
DNA: TGTGCCAGCAGCAAGACTAGCGGAGAGACCCAGTACTTC
D: TRBD2
J: TRBJ2-5
V: TRBV7-3
size: .

CDR3: CASGREQGPNTGELFF
DNA: TGTGCTAGTGGGCGAGAACAGGGCCCGAACACCGGGGAGCTGTTTTTT
D: .
J: TRBJ2-2
V: TRBV12-5
size: .

CDR3: CSARDVGSYEQYF
DNA: TGCAGTGCTAGAGATGTCGGCTCCTACGAGCAGTACTTC
D: .
J: TRBJ2-7
V: TRBV20-1
size: .

CDR3: CASSPGAGVAGEQFF
DNA: TGTGCCAGCAGCCCAGGGGCGGGAGTAGCCGGTGAGCAGTTCTTC
D: .
J: TRBJ2-1
V: TRBV9
size: few

CDR3: CASSFNPVLSYEQYF
DNA: TGTGCCAGCAGCTTTAATCCAGTTTTATCCTACGAGCAGTACTTC
D: .
J: TRBJ2-7
V: TRBV7-2
size: .

CDR3: CASSSSGGNTIYF
DNA: TGTGCCAGCAGCTCTTCGGGCGGAAACACCATATATTTT
D: .
J: TRBJ1-3
V: TRBV5-4
size: few

CDR3: CATSDPRGGLNQPQHF
DNA: TGTGCCACCAGTGATCCCCGGGGGGGCTTAAATCAGCCCCAGCATTTT
D: .
J: TRBJ1-5
V: TRBV24-1
size: few

CDR3: CASTPYAGSTDTQYF
DNA: TGTGCCAGTACTCCATATGCGGGGAGCACAGATACGCAGTATTTT
D: .
J: TRBJ2-3
V: TRBV19
size: few

CDR3: CASNLGQVLDEQYF
DNA: TGTGCCAGCAATCTTGGACAGGTGCTGGACGAGCAGTACTTC
D: TRBD1
J: TRBJ2-7
V: TRBV9
size: many

CDR3: CASSYSRAIMGTATSNEQFF
DNA: TGTGCCAGCAGTTACTCGAGAGCAATCATGGGGACTGCAACAAGCAATGAGCAGTTCTTC
D: .
J: TRBJ2-1
V: TRBV6-2/TRBV6-3
size: few

CDR3: CACFPDRGQNEQFF
DNA: TGTGCCTGTTTCCCTGACAGGGGGCAAAATGAGCAGTTCTTC
D: TRBD1
J: TRBJ2-1
V: TRBV30
size: few

CDR3: CASSDALETQYF
DNA: TGCGCCAGCAGCGATGCTCTGGAGACCCAGTACTTC
D: .
J: TRBJ2-5
V: TRBV5-1
size: .

CDR3: CASSSQPLAGEANEQFF
DNA: TGCGCCAGCAGCTCCCAACCACTAGCGGGAGAAGCTAATGAGCAGTTCTTC
D: TRBD2
J: TRBJ2-1
V: TRBV5-1
size: few

CDR3: CASSVGLAGAGDTQYF
DNA: TGTGCCAGCAGCGTAGGGCTAGCGGGAGCTGGAGATACGCAGTATTTT
D: TRBD2
J: TRBJ2-3
V: TRBV9
size: few

CDR3: CSAGGGQNIQYF
DNA: TGCAGTGCCGGGGGCGGGCAAAACATTCAGTACTTC
D: .
J: TRBJ2-4
V: TRBV20-1
size: .

CDR3: CASSPEEEGNSPLHF
DNA: TGTGCCAGCAGCCCGGAAGAGGAAGGGAATTCACCCCTCCACTTT
D: .
J: TRBJ1-6
V: TRBV7-6
size: .

CDR3: CASSQHRTGGLETQYF
DNA: TGTGCCAGCAGCCAGCACCGGACAGGGGGGCTGGAGACCCAGTACTTC
D: TRBD1
J: TRBJ2-5
V: TRBV7-3
size: many

CDR3: CASSYQGATYNEQFF
DNA: TGTGCCAGCAGTTACCAGGGGGCCACCTACAATGAGCAGTTCTTC
D: TRBD1
J: TRBJ2-1
V: TRBV2
size: many

CDR3: CASSIVGGPGNEQFF
DNA: TGTGCCAGTAGTATAGTTGGAGGGCCAGGAAATGAGCAGTTCTTC
D: .
J: TRBJ2-1
V: TRBV19
size: few

CDR3: CASSQGVGGRQGGYTF
DNA: TGTGCCAGCAGCCAAGGGGTGGGTGGCCGGCAAGGTGGCTACACCTTC
D: .
J: TRBJ1-2
V: TRBV3-1
size: .

CDR3: CASSYELGHLYGYTF
DNA: TGTGCCAGCAGTTACGAATTGGGACATCTCTATGGCTACACCTTC
D: .
J: TRBJ1-2
V: TRBV28
size: many

CDR3: CASSLSGTGDLYEQYF
DNA: TGTGCCAGCAGTTTATCCGGGACAGGGGATCTCTACGAGCAGTACTTC
D: TRBD1
J: TRBJ2-7
V: TRBV5-6
size: few

CDR3: CASSERSWGDTPSNIQYF
DNA: TGTGCCAGCAGTGAAAGGAGCTGGGGCGACACTCCTTCAAACATTCAGTACTTC
D: .
J: TRBJ2-4
V: TRBV6-1
size: .

CDR3: CASSIVGLRDRATEQYF
DNA: TGTGCCAGTAGTATAGTGGGACTCCGGGACAGGGCCACTGAGCAGTACTTC
D: TRBD1
J: TRBJ2-7
V: TRBV19
size: .

CDR3: CASSSHRDGYDTQYF
DNA: TGTGCCAGCAGCTCGCACAGGGACGGTTACGATACGCAGTATTTT
D: .
J: TRBJ2-3
V: TRBV7-6
size: many

CDR3: CASSSTGFGGAYEQYF
DNA: TGTGCCAGCAGTTCGACAGGCTTCGGTGGGGCCTACGAGCAGTACTTC
D: .
J: TRBJ2-7
V: TRBV3-1
size: .

CDR3: CASSPHSTDTQYF
DNA: TGTGCCAGCAGCCCCCATAGCACAGATACGCAGTATTTT
D: .
J: TRBJ2-3
V: TRBV5-4
size: few

CDR3: CASSRLASASTDTQYF
DNA: TGTGCCAGTAGTAGACTAGCGAGCGCCTCCACAGATACGCAGTATTTT
D: TRBD2
J: TRBJ2-3
V: TRBV19
size: .

CDR3: CASSSTGVEYGYTF
DNA: TGTGCCAGCAGCTCGACAGGGGTTGAATATGGCTACACCTTC
D: TRBD1
J: TRBJ1-2
V: TRBV7-9
size: many

CDR3: CSASGGVSYGYTF
DNA: TGCAGTGCTAGTGGTGGAGTAAGCTATGGCTACACCTTC
D: .
J: TRBJ1-2
V: TRBV20-1
size: once

CDR3: CASSSFGTGNEKLFF
DNA: TGTGCCAGCAGCTCCTTCGGGACAGGGAATGAAAAACTGTTTTTT
D: TRBD1
J: TRBJ1-4
V: TRBV7-6
size: many

CDR3: CANSREDTQYF
DNA: TGTGCCAACAGTCGGGAAGATACGCAGTATTTT
D: .
J: TRBJ2-3
V: TRBV12-3/TRBV12-4
size: .